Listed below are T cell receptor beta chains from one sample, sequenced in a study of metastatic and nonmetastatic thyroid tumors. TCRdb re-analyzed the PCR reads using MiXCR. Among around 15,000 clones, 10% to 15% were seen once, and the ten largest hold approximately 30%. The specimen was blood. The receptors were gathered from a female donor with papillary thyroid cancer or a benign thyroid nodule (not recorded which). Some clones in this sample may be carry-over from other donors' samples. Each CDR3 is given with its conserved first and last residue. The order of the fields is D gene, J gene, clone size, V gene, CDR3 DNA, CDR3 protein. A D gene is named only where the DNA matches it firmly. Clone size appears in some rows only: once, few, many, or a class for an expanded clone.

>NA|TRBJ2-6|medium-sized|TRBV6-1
TGTGCCAGCAGGTTTGAAGGGGGATCAGGGGCCAACGTCCTGACTTTC
CASRFEGGSGANVLTF
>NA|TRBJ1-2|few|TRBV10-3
TGTGCCATCAGTGAGACACCCGACTATGGCTACACCTTC
CAISETPDYGYTF
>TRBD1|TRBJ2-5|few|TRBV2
TGTGCCAGCAGTCGACAGGGTGGGAAGAGGCAGACCCAGTACTTC
CASSRQGGKRQTQYF
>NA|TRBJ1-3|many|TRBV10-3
TGTGCCTCCGGAATCTTTAGCTCTGGAAACACCATATATTTT
CASGIFSSGNTIYF
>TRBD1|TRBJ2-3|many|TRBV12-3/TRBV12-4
TGTGCCAGCAGCAGCGACAGGGGGGGGGGCACAGATACGCAGTATTTT
CASSSDRGGGTDTQYF
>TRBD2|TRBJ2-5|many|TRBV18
TGTGCCAGCTCACCACCCTGGGGGGGAGGAGAGACCCAGTACTTC
CASSPPWGGGETQYF
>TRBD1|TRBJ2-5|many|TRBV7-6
TGTGCCAGCAGCTTCATACCGACAGGGGGAGAGACCCAGTACTTC
CASSFIPTGGETQYF
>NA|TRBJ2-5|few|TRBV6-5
TGTGCCAGCAATTGGTCAGATCAAGAGACCCAGTACTTC
CASNWSDQETQYF
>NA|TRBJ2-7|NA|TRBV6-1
TGTGCCAGCAGTGAGTGGAGTAGCGGAGCCTCCTACGAGCAGTACTTC
CASSEWSSGASYEQYF
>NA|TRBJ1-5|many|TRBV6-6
TGTGCCAGCAGTTACTCAGAGGTCGTCCTTTCCCGGCCCCAGCATTTT
CASSYSEVVLSRPQHF
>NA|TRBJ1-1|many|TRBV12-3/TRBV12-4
TGTGCCAGCAGTCCCGGGGCAGTCTACATGAACACTGAAGCTTTCTTT
CASSPGAVYMNTEAFF
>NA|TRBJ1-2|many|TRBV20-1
TGCAGTGCTAGACCACAACAGAACTATGGCTACACCTTC
CSARPQQNYGYTF
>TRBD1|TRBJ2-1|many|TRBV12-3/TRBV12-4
TGTGCCAGCAGTACCGACAGGGGCTCCTACAATGAGCAGTTCTTC
CASSTDRGSYNEQFF
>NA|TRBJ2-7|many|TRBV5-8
TGTGCCAGCAGCTTGTGGGGGGGCGACGAGCAGTACTTC
CASSLWGGDEQYF
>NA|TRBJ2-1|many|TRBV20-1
TGCAGTGCTAGAGATCGGGTTGCCGGTGAGCAGTTCTTC
CSARDRVAGEQFF
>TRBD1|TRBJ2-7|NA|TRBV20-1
TGCAGTGCTGCCCCCACAGGGGCCTACGAGCAGTACTTC
CSAAPTGAYEQYF
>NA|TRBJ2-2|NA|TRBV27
TGTACCAGCAGTGGGGTGGTCGGGGAGCTGTTTTTT
CTSSGVVGELFF
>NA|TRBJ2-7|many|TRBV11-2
TGTGCCAGCAGCTCCTCGATGACAGGAGATGAGCAGTACTTC
CASSSSMTGDEQYF
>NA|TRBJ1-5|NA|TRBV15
TGTGCCACCGGGGGGTCTACCAATCAGCCCCAGCATTTT
CATGGSTNQPQHF
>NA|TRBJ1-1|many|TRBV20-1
TGCAGTGTGAGGCCCATGAACACTGAAGCTTTCTTT
CSVRPMNTEAFF
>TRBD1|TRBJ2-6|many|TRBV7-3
TGTGCCAGCAGCTCAATCCCGGGACAGGGGGCGTCTGGGGCCAACGTCCTGACTTTC
CASSSIPGQGASGANVLTF
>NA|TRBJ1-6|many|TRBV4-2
TGTGCCAGCAGCCAAGCTGCCGGGTCCTATAATTCACCCCTCCACTTT
CASSQAAGSYNSPLHF
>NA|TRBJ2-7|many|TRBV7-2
TGTGCCAGCAGCGGGGCGGTGCAGCAGTACTTC
CASSGAVQQYF
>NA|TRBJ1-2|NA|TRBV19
TGTGCCAGTAGTATAAGGGGTTCAAACTATGGCTACACCTTC
CASSIRGSNYGYTF
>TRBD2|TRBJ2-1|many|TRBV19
TGTGCCAGTAGTATAGGCAACCTAGCGGGAGGGCTCTACAATGAGCAGTTCTTC
CASSIGNLAGGLYNEQFF
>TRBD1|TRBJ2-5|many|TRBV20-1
TGCAGTGCTGTGGGACAGCAAGAGACCCAGTACTTC
CSAVGQQETQYF
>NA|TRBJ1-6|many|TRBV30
TGTGCCTGGAGGGTCGACATATATAATTCACCCCTCCACTTT
CAWRVDIYNSPLHF
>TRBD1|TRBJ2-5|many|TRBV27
TGTGCCAGCAGCCGAGCCCTACAGGGGGCAGGGGAGACCCAGTACTTC
CASSRALQGAGETQYF
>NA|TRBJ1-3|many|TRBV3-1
TGTGCCAGCAGCCAAGTCACCGGGGTTGGAAACACCATATATTTT
CASSQVTGVGNTIYF
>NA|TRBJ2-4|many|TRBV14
TGTGCCAGCAGCTTTTATGGCGGAACCAAAAACATTCAGTACTTC
CASSFYGGTKNIQYF
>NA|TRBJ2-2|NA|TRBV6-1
TGTGCCAGCAAGCAGGATCTGAACACCGGGGAGCTGTTTTTT
CASKQDLNTGELFF
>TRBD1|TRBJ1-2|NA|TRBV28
TGTGCCAGCAGGGGACAGGGCCTATCTAACTATGGCTACACCTTC
CASRGQGLSNYGYTF
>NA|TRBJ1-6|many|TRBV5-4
TGTGCCAGCAGCCCCGGTCGGGGTTATAATTCACCCCTCCACTTT
CASSPGRGYNSPLHF
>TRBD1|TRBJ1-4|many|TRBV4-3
TGCGCCAGCAGCCAAGGACAGGGGGGAGAAAAACTGTTTTTT
CASSQGQGGEKLFF
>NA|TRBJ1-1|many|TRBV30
TGTGCCTGGAGGCCCTTTAACACTGAAGCTTTCTTT
CAWRPFNTEAFF
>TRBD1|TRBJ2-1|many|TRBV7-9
TGTGCCAGCAGCTCAGGGGGTCTCAATGAGCAGTTCTTC
CASSSGGLNEQFF
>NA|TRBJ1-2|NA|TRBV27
TGTGCCAGCAGTTTAGGTGGCGGATCTCTCCGAGGCTACACCTTC
CASSLGGGSLRGYTF
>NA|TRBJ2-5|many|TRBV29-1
TGCAGCGTTGAAGAGGTTTCGCAGACCCAGTACTTC
CSVEEVSQTQYF
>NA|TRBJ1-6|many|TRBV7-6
TGTGCCAGCAGCTTAGCGCCTCCAGGGACGGATTCACCCCTCCACTTT
CASSLAPPGTDSPLHF
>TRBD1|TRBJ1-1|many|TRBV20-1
TGCAGTGCGTACCAAATGGGACAGTTGAACACTGAAGCTTTCTTT
CSAYQMGQLNTEAFF
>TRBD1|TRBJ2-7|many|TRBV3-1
TGTGCCAGCAGCCATCGGGACAGGGGGACCTACGAGCAGTACTTC
CASSHRDRGTYEQYF
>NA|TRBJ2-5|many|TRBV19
TGTGCCAGTAGTATATTGGGGAGAGAGACCCAGTACTTC
CASSILGRETQYF
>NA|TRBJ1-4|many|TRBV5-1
TGCGCCAGCAGCCCGGCTGCAACTAATGAAAAACTGTTTTTT
CASSPAATNEKLFF
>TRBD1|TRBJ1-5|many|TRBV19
TGTGCCAGTAGGATCCCGGGACAGGGCATCTATAGCAATCAGCCCCAGCATTTT
CASRIPGQGIYSNQPQHF
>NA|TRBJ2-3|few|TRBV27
TGTGCCAGCATGGTTGTGACCGGCGGGAATACGCAGTATTTT
CASMVVTGGNTQYF
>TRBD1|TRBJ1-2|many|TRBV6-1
TGTGCCAGCAGCCTAACCGGGACAGCGAGTAACTATGGCTACACCTTC
CASSLTGTASNYGYTF
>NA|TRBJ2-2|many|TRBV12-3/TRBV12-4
TGTGCCAGCAGTTTAAGACGGCTTAACACCGGGGAGCTGTTTTTT
CASSLRRLNTGELFF